One sample yielded the 8 T cell receptor beta chains listed below, sequenced in a study of beta chain features in type 1 diabetes. What was sequenced were expressed TCRB transcripts, since all of the isolated RNA had been reverse transcribed. The protocol was immunoSEQ multiplex PCR, while the TCRdb copy is restricted to in-frame clones and leaves out a portion. This repertoire shows 160,000 or so clones, 50% to 70% found once; its top ten account for about 0.081%. These receptors are not linked to any known antigen. Study results and caveats: People with Type 1 diabetes carried modestly yet significantly shorter TCRB CDR3s in all four CD4+ subsets.

Sequencing used naive CD4+ T cells from blood. The receptors originated from a man aged 25 to 40 with type 1 diabetes.

This clone was seen more than once but under ten times. This chain joins TRBV10-3 and TRBJ2-7; D gene uncertain. The CDR3 consists of 12 residues. Deletions cut 4 bases from V and 5 bases from J, with 9 bases between. The germline V gene encodes CDR1 ENHRY and CDR2 SYGVKD. This CDR3 reads CAISGARDEQYF. CDR3 nucleotides: TGTGCCATCAGTGGGGCTAGAGACGAGCAGTACTTC.

There are a few counts of this clone. This chain uses TRBV6-5 with TRBJ2-7, with 7 positions matching TRBD2. This CDR3 has 16 residues. V shed 4 bases, J shed 3 bases, and the junction held 12 bases outside the gene matches. CDR1 is MNHEY, CDR2 SVGAGI, per germline. In nucleotides, the CDR3 is TGTGCCAGCAGTTTACTCTCAGGGACTACCGGCTACGAGCAGTACTTC. As protein: CASSLLSGTTGYEQYF.

As DNA, the CDR3 is TGCAGCGGCGCTAACAGAGAACGTACTGGCTACACCTTC. Encoded protein: CSGANRERTGYTF. The V gene is TRBV29-1, the J gene TRBJ1-2; D is unresolved. V shed 7 bases and J shed 7 bases, with 19 bases lying between them. Germline V lookup: CDR1 SQVTM, CDR2 ANQGSEA. CDR3 length equals 13 residues.

This chain connects TRBV5-1 to TRBJ2-5, with TRBD1 as a possible D gene (6 bases). CDR1 is SGHRS, CDR2 YFSETQ, per germline. The CDR3 covers 13 residues. V shed 6 bases and J shed 4 bases, with 13 bases lying between them. The CDR3 here is CASNQQGGETQYF. The CDR3 bases are TGCGCCAGCAACCAACAGGGTGGAGAGACCCAGTACTTC.

This clone was observed a few times. This rearrangement joins TRBV29-1 to TRBJ2-1, with D maybe TRBD1 (5 bases). The CDR3 extends over 11 amino acids. Looked up from germline, CDR1 is SQVTM and CDR2 is ANQGSEA. The ends were cut back, 2 bases at V and 6 bases at J, with 5 bases in the middle. The CDR3 DNA follows: TGCAGCGTTGAAAGGGGCAATGAGCAGTTCTTC. Residues: CSVERGNEQFF.

The chain joins TRBV28 to TRBJ2-4, with D hard to call. The V and J ends lost 5 bases and 4 bases respectively, with 9 bases between them. Germline CDR1 MDHEN, CDR2 SYDVKM. CDR3 size: 13 residues. The DNA for the CDR3 is TGTGCCAGCAGTGAAGACTTGAAAAACATTCAGTACTTC. Encoded protein: CASSEDLKNIQYF.

The rearrangement uses TRBV13 and TRBJ2-5; D not certain. This CDR3 contains 12 residues. CDR1 is PRHDT, CDR2 FYEKMQ, per germline (reference sequence). Trimming pared 6 bases from V and 2 bases from J, leaving 7 bases between. The CDR3 loop reads CASSVFQETQYF. CDR3 nucleotide sequence: TGTGCCAGCAGTGTCTTTCAAGAGACCCAGTACTTC.

The sample holds a few counts of this clone. The chain employs TRBV30 and TRBJ2-1, with D unclear. V was clipped by 4 bases and J by 8 bases, with 9 bases between them. Germline CDR1 and CDR2: GTSNPN and SVGIG (reference sequence). The CDR3 extends over 11 amino acids. CDR3 region: CAWTSRDEQFF. CDR3 coding DNA: TGTGCCTGGACCTCAAGGGATGAGCAGTTCTTC. The full variable domain, with the rest looked up from reference TRBV30 and TRBJ2-1, is SQTIHQWPATLVQPVGSPLSLECTVEGTSNPNLYWYRQAAGRGLQLLFYSVGIGQISSEVPQNLSASRPQDRQFILSSKKLLLSDSGFYLCAWTSRDEQFFGPGTRLTVL.